This T cell receptor beta chain derives from a study of OX40 agonist ivuxolimab in advanced cancers. Study summary: The diagnoses of dose-escalation patients were hepatocellular carcinoma, melanoma, renal cell or head and neck cancer. People who had prior anti-PD-1, anti-PD-L1 or anti-CTLA-4 therapy could take part, and approximately 43% had some. Study outcomes and limitations: At 0.1 to 3.0 mg/kg and by week 6, clonal expansion occurred in CD4+ and CD8+ blood T cells. Averaged across samples, CD8+ T cells carried more expanded clones than CD4+ did.

As regards this clone: Its antigen is undetermined.

The CDR3 consists of 15 residues. Germline lookup yields CDR1 LGHNA and CDR2 YSLEER. V lost 0 bases to trimming and J lost 4 bases, with 12 bases between them. Clones were read by immunoSEQ multiplex PCR, and TCRdb kept only the in-frame ones, dropping some. Among tens of thousands of clones, roughly 94% were seen once, and the ten largest hold approximately 10%. The specimen comprised CD4+ or CD8+ T cells sorted from blood, sampled in a trial of the OX40 agonist ivuxolimab. This clonotype was sampled from an adult with an advanced solid tumor such as melanoma, head and neck, liver or kidney cancer. The V gene is TRBV4-3, the J gene TRBJ1-2; tentatively, D is TRBD1 (5 bases). CDR3 protein: CASSQDSRGAYGYTF. CDR3 DNA: TGCGCCAGCAGCCAAGATTCGAGGGGCGCCTATGGCTACACCTTC.